This TCR beta chain was obtained from a study of blood T cell repertoires in COVID-19. Study background: Nucleic acid was either cDNA or gDNA, and it came from T cells, B-cell-depleted T cells, or PBMCs.

This CDR3 comprises 16 residues. Germline CDR1 reads SGHTA; CDR2 reads FQGNSA. Germline trimming cut 5 bases from V and 2 bases from J; bases unmatched to any gene: 7. Assay: immunoSEQ multiplex PCR; the TCRdb copy retains only in-frame clones and omits some. Seen here are about 360,000 clones, approximately 86% observed once, and the top ten hold around 3%. This sequence originates from a human donor in a cohort sampled during active COVID-19. Sequencing input: peripheral blood. The chain links TRBV7-2 to TRBJ2-1, with 9 bases aligning to TRBD2. CDR3 amino acids: CASSPNSGGAYNEQFF. The CDR3 DNA reads as TGTGCCAGCAGCCCAAATAGCGGGGGCGCCTACAATGAGCAGTTCTTC.